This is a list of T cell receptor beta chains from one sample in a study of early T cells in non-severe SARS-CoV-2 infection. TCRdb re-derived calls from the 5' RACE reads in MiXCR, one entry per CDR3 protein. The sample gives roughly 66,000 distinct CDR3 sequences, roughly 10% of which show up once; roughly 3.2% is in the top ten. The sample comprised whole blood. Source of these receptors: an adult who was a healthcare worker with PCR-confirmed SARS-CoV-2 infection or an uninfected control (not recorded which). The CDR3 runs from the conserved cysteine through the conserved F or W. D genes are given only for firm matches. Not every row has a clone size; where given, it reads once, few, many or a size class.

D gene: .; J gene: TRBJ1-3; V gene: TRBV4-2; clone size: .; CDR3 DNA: TGTGCCAGCAGCCAAGATCACAGGGAGAACACCATATATTTT; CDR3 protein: CASSQDHRENTIYF
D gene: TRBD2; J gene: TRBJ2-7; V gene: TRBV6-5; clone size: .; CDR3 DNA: TGTGCCAGCAGTTACAAGTCTAGCGGGAGGGGAGTCTACGAGCAGTACTTC; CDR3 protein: CASSYKSSGRGVYEQYF
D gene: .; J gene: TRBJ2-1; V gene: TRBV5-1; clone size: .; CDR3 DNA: TGCGCCAGCAGCCAGGACATCTGGGATGAGCAGTTCTTC; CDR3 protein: CASSQDIWDEQFF
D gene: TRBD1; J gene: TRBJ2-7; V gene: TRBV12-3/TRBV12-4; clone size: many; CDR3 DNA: TGTGCCAGCAGCCTAGGGACAGGAGCCTACGAGCAGTACTTC; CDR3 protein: CASSLGTGAYEQYF
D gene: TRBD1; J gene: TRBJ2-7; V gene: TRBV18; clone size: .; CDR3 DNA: TGTGCCAGCTCACCACCGGTCCAGGGGGTAAGGGAGCAGTACTTC; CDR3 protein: CASSPPVQGVREQYF
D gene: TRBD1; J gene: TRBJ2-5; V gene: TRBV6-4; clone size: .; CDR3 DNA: TGTGCCAGCAGCCCACTCCGGGACAGGGATCAAGAGACCCAGTACTTC; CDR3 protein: CASSPLRDRDQETQYF
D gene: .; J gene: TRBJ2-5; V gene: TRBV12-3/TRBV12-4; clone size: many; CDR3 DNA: TGTGCCAGCAGTCGTCCCAGGTACCAAGAGACCCAGTACTTC; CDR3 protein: CASSRPRYQETQYF
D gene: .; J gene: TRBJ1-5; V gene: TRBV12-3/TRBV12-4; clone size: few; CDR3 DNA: TGTGCCAGCAGTTTCATGGGGGAGGACAGCTTCCATCAGCCCCAGCATTTT; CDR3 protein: CASSFMGEDSFHQPQHF
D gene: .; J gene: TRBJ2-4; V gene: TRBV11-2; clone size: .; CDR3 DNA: TGTGCCAGCAGCCGATTTCGGTCGGGCCTAAACATTCAGTACTTC; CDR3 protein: CASSRFRSGLNIQYF
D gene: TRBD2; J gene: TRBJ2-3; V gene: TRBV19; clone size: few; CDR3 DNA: TGTGCCAGTAGTATCGGGAGGGCCACAGATACGCAGTATTTT; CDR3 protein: CASSIGRATDTQYF
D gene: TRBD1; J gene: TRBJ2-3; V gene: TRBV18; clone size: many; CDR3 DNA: TGTGCCAGCTCTCCTGAAGGGACAGGGACAGATACGCAGTATTTT; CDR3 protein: CASSPEGTGTDTQYF
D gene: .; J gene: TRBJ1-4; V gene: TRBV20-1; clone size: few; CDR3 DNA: TGCAGTGCTAGAGTCCCAGGGACACCCCGAAGCACTAATGAAAAACTGTTTTTT; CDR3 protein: CSARVPGTPRSTNEKLFF
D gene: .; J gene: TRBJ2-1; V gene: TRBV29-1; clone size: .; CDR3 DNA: TGCAGCGTCGCCCGTGGTGGCGGGTATAGCTCCTACAATGAGCAGTTCTTC; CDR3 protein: CSVARGGGYSSYNEQFF
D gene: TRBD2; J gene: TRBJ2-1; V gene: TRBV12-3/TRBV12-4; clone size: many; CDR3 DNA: TGTGCCAGCAGTTCAGGACTAGCGGGAGTTGAGCAGTTCTTC; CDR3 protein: CASSSGLAGVEQFF
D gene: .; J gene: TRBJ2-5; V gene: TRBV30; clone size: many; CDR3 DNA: TGTGCCTGGAACCTGGACAGCCAAGAGACCCAGTACTTC; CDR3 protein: CAWNLDSQETQYF
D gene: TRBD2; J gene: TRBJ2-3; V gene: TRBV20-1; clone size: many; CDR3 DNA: TGCAGACCAAGTTCTAGCGGGAGAAGCACAGATACGCAGTATTTT; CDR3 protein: CRPSSSGRSTDTQYF
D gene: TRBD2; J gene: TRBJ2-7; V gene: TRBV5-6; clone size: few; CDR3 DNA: TGTGCCAGCAGCTTGGGGCGGGGGGACCGCGAGCAGTACTTC; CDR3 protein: CASSLGRGDREQYF
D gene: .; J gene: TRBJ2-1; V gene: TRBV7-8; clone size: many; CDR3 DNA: TGTGCCAGCAGCTTATATTCCGAGTCCCATGAGCAGTTCTTC; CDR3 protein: CASSLYSESHEQFF
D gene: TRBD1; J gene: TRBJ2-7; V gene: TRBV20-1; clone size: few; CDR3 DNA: TGCAGTGCTAGACGGACAGGGAGGTACGAGCAGTACTTC; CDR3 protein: CSARRTGRYEQYF
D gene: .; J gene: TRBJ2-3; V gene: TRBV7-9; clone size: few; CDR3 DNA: TGTGCCAGCAGCTCAGAGCTCGGACAGATCACAGATACGCAGTATTTT; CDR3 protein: CASSSELGQITDTQYF
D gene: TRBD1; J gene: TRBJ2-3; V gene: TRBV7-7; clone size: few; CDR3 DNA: TGTGCCAGCAGCCGGGACAGGGATTCGGGTACGCAGTATTTT; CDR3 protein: CASSRDRDSGTQYF
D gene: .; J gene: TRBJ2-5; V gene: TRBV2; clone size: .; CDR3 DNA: TGTGCCAGCAAAAGGGAACAAGAGACCCAGTGCTTC; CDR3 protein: CASKREQETQCF
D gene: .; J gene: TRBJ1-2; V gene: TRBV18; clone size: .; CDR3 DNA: TGTGCCAGCTCACCACCTTCTAGGAACTATGGCTACACCTTC; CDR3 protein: CASSPPSRNYGYTF
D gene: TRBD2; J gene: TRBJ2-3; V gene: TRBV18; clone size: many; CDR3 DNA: TGTGCCAGCTCCGGACTAGACGCAGATACGCAGTATTTT; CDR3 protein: CASSGLDADTQYF
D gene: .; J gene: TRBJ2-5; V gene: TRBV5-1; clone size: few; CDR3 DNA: TGCGCCAGCAGCGGGGGGAGCTTTCAAGAGACCCAGTACTTC; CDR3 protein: CASSGGSFQETQYF
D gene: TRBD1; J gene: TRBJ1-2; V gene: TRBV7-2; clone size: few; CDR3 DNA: TGTGCCAGCAGCTGGGACAGGACCTTCTATGGCTACACCTTC; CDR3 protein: CASSWDRTFYGYTF
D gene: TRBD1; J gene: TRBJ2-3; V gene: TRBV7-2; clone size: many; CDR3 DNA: TGTGCCAGTGGGCAGGGGGCAAATACGCAGTATTTT; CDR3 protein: CASGQGANTQYF
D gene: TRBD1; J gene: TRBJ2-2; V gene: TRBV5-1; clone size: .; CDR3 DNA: TGCGCCAGCAGGCAGGGGGCAACCGGGGAGCTGTTTTTT; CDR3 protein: CASRQGATGELFF
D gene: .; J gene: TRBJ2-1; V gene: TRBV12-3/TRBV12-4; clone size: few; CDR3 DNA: TGTGCCAGCAGGTCAAGGGGTAGCGGAGGATCCTACAATGAGCAGTTCTTC; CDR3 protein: CASRSRGSGGSYNEQFF
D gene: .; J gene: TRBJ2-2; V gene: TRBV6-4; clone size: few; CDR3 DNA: TGTGCCAGCAGTGAGGGCCGGGAAGGCGGGGAGCTGTTTTTT; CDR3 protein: CASSEGREGGELFF
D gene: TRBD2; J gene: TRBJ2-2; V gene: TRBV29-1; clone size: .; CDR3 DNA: TGCAGCGTAACTAGCGGGAGGGTAACCGGGGAGCTGTTTTTT; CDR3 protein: CSVTSGRVTGELFF
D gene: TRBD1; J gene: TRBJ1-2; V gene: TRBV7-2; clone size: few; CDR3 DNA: TGTGCCAGCAGCCAGAGGACAGGGGGAGGCTATGGCTACACCTTC; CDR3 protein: CASSQRTGGGYGYTF
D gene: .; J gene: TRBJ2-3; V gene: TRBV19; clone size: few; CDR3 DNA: TGTGCCAGCTCTGGCGGAAACGGAATCACAGATACGCAGTATTTT; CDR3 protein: CASSGGNGITDTQYF
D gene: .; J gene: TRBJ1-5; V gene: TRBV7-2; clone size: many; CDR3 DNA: TGTGCCAGCAGCTTTGACATTAGCAATCAGCCCCAGCATTTT; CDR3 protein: CASSFDISNQPQHF
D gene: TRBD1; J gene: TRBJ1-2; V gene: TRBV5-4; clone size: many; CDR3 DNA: TGTGCCAGCAGCCTGGGGAGGGGGCGCGGTAACTATGGCTACACCTTC; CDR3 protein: CASSLGRGRGNYGYTF
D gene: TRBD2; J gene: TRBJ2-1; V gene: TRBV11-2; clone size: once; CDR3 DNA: TGTGCCAGCAGCCGCCCGCTAGCGGACAATGAGCAGTTCTTC; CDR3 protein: CASSRPLADNEQFF
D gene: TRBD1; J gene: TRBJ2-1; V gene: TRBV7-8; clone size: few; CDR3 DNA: TGTGCCAGCAGCACCTGGACAGGATACAATGAGCAGTTCTTC; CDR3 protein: CASSTWTGYNEQFF
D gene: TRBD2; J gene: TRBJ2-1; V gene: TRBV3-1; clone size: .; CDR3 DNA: TGTGCCAGCAGCCCAGCCGGTCTAGCGGGAATCTCTGAGCAGTTCTTC; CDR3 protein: CASSPAGLAGISEQFF
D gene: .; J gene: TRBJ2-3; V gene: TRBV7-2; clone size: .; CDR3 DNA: TGTGCCAGCAGCCTAGGGCCTGGATCAGATACGCAGTATTTT; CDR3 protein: CASSLGPGSDTQYF
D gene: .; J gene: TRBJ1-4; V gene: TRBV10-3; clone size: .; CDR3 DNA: TGTGCCATCCGAGGGTCGGTAGGTGAAAAACTGTTTTTT; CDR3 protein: CAIRGSVGEKLFF
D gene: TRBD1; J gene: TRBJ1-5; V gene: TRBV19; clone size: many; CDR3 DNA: TGTGCCAGTAGTACGGGACAGTTGAATCAGCCCCAGCATTTT; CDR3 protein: CASSTGQLNQPQHF
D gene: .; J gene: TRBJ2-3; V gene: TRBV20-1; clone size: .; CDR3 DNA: TGCAGCGGAACAGGGAGGTCTACCGGCGGGGCTGCTAGCACAGATACGCAGTATTTT; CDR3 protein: CSGTGRSTGGAASTDTQYF
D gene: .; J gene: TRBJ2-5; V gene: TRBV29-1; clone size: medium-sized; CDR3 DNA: TGCAGCAAAACCCAGGGAGGACAAGAGACCCAGTACTTC; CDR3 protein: CSKTQGGQETQYF
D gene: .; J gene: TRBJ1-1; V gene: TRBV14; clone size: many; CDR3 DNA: TGTGCCAGCAGCCAAGATATTGGTCGGGGGAGCACTGAAGCTTTCTTT; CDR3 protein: CASSQDIGRGSTEAFF
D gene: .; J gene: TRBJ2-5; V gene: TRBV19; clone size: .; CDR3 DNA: TGTGCCAGTAGTGCGGGACAAAGGGAGACCCAGTACTTC; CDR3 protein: CASSAGQRETQYF
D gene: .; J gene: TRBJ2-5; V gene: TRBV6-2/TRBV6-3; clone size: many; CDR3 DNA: TGTGCCAGCCATCGGGGCCAAGAGACCCAGTACTTC; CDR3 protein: CASHRGQETQYF
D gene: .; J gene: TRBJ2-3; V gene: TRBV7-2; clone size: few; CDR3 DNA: TGTGCCACCCGACTAGTCACAGATACGCAGTATTTT; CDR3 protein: CATRLVTDTQYF
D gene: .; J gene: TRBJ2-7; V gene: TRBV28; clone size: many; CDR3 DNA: TGTGCCAGCAGGGTGGGTAACTACGAGCAGTACTTC; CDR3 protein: CASRVGNYEQYF
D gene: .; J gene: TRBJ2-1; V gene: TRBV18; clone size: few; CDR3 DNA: TGTGCCAGCTCATCAGGCACCTACAATGAGCAGTTCTTC; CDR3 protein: CASSSGTYNEQFF
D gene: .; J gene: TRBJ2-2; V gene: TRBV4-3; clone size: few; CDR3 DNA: TGCGCCAGCAGCCAGGGCCCAGGGAGCGGGGAGCTGTTTTTT; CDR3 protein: CASSQGPGSGELFF
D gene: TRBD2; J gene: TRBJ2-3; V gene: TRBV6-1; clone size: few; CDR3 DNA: TGTGCCAGCAAAGCGGGAGCCACAGATACGCAGTATTTT; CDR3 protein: CASKAGATDTQYF
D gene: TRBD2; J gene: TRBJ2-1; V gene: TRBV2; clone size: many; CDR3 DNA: TGTGCCAGCATACGGCTAGCGGGGTACAATGAGCAGTTCTTC; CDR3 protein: CASIRLAGYNEQFF
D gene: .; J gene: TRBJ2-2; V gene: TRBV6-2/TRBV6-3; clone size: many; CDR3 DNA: TGTGCCAGCAATGAGGGAACCGGGGAGCTGTTTTTT; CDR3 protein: CASNEGTGELFF